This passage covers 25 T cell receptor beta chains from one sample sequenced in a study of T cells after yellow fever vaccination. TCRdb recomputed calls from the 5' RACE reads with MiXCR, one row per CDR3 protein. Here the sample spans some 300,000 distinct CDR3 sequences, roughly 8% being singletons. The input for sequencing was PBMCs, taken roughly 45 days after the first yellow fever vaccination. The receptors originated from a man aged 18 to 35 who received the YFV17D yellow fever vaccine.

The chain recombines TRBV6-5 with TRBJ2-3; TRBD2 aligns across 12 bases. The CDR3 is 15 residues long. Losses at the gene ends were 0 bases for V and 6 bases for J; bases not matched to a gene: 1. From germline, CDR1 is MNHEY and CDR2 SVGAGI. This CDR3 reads CASSYSGLAGDTQYF. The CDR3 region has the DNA TGTGCCAGCAGTTACTCAGGACTAGCGGGGGATACGCAGTATTTT.

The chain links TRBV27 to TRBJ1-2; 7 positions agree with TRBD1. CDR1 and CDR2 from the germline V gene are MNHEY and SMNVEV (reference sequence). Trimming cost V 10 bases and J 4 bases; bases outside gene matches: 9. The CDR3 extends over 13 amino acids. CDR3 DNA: TGTGCCACCTCCAGGGGGTTTGGCTATGGCTACACCTTC. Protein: CATSRGFGYGYTF.

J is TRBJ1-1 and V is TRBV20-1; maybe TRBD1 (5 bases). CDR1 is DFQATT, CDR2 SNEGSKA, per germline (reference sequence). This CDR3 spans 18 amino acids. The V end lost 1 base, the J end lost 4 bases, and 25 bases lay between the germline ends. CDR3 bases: TGCAGTGCTAGAGCACGGGGTGCCCCTGGGGCAATCCCCACTGAAGCTTTCTTT. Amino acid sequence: CSARARGAPGAIPTEAFF.

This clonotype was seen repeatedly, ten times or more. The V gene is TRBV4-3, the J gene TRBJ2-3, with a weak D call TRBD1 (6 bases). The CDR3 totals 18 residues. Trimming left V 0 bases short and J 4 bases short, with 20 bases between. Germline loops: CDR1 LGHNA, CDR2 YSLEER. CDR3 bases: TGCGCCAGCAGCCAAGAGGCTGTTGACTCTGAGGGGGCAGATACGCAGTATTTT. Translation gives CASSQEAVDSEGADTQYF.

The CDR3 nucleotides read TGTGCCAGCACCAGGGACCCAGCGACCGATTCACCCCTCCACTTT. Its translation is CASTRDPATDSPLHF. The V gene is TRBV2, the J gene TRBJ1-6, with D possibly matching TRBD1 (5 bases). V lost 7 bases and J 8 bases, leaving 18 bases between the germline ends. The CDR3 is 15 residues long. Germline CDR1 and CDR2: SNHLY and FYNNEI.

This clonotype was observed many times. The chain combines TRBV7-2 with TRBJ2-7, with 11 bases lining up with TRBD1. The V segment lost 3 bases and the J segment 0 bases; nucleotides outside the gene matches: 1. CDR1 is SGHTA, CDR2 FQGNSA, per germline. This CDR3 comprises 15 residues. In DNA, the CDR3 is TGTGCCAGCAGCTTCGGACAGGGGGCCTCCTACGAGCAGTACTTC. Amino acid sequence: CASSFGQGASYEQYF.

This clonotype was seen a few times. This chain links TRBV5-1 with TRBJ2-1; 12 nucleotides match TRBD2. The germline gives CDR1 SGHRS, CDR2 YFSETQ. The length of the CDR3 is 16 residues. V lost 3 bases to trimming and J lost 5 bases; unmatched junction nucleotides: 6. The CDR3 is CASSSSTSGGNNEQFF. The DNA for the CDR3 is TGCGCCAGCAGCTCGAGCACTAGCGGGGGGAACAATGAGCAGTTCTTC.

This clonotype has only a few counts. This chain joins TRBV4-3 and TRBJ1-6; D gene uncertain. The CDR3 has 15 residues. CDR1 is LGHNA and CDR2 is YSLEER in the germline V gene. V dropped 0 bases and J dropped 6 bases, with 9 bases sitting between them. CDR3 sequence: CASSQEVSTNSPLHF. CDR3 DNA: TGCGCCAGCAGCCAAGAGGTATCCACTAATTCACCCCTCCACTTT.

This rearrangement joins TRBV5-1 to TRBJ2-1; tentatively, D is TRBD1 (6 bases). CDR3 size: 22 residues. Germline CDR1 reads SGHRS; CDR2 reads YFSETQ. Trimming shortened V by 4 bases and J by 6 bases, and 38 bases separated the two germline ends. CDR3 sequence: CASSPRRRGGLVLPDSSNEQFF. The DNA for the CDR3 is TGCGCCAGCAGCCCCCGGAGGAGAGGTGGTCTAGTCCTACCGGACAGTAGCAATGAGCAGTTCTTC.

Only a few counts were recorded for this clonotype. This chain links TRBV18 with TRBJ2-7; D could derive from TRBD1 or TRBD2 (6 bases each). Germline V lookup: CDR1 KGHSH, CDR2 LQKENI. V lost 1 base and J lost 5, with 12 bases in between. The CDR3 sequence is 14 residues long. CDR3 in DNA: TGTGCCAGCTCACCACAGGGGGGTAGGCACGAGCAGTACGTC. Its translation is CASSPQGGRHEQYV.

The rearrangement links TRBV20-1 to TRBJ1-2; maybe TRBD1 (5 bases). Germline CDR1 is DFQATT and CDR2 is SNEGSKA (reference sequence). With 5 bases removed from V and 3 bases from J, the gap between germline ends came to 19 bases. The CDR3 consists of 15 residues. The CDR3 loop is CSAAPPGAVDYGYTF. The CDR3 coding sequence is TGCAGTGCTGCCCCCCCCGGGGCGGTCGACTATGGCTACACCTTC.

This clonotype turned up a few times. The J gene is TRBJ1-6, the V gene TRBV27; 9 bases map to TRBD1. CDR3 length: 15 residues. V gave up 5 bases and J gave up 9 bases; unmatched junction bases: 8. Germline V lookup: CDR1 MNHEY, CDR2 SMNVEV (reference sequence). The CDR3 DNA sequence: TGTGCCAGCAGTCCGGGACAGGGATTTATTTCACCCCTCCACTTT. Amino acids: CASSPGQGFISPLHF.

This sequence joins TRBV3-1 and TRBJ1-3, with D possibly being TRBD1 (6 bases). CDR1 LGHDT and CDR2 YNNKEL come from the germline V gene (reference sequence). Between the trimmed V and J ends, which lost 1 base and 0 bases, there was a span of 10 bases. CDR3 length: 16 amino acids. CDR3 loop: CASSQAATGSGNTIYF. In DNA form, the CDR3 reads TGTGCCAGCAGCCAAGCCGCGACAGGCTCTGGAAACACCATATATTTT.

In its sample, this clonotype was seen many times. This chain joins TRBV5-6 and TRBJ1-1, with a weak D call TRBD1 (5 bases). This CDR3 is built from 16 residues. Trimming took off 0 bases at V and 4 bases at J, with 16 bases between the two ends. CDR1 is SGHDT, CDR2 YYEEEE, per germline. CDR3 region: CASSLGQGGLRTEAFF. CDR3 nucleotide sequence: TGTGCCAGCAGCTTGGGGCAGGGCGGGTTGCGCACTGAAGCTTTCTTT.

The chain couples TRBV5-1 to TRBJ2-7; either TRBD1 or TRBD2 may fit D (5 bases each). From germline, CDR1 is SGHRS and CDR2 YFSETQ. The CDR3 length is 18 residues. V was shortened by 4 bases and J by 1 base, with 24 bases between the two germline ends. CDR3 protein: CASSPSTDYRSGSYEQYV. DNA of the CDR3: TGCGCCAGCAGCCCATCGACAGACTATAGGAGCGGATCCTACGAGCAGTACGTC.

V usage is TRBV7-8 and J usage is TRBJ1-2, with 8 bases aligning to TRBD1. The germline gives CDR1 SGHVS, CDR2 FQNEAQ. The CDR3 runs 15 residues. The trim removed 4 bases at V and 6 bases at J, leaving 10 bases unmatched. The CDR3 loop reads CASSSTGADLNGYTF. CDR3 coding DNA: TGTGCCAGCAGCTCGACAGGGGCGGATTTGAATGGCTACACCTTC.

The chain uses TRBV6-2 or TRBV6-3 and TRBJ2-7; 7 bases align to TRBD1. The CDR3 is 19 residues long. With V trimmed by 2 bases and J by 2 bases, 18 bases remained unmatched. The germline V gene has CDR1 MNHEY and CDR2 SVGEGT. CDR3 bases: TGTGCCAGCAGTTACCCAATGGGAATCCGGGACAGAGATACCTACGAGCAGTACTTC. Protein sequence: CASSYPMGIRDRDTYEQYF.

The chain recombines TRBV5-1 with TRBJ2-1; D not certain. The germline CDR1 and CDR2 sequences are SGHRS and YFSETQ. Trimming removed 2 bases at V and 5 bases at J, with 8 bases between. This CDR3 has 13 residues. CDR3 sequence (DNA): TGCGCCAGCAGCTTCCGACTCAACAATGAGCAGTTCTTC. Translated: CASSFRLNNEQFF.

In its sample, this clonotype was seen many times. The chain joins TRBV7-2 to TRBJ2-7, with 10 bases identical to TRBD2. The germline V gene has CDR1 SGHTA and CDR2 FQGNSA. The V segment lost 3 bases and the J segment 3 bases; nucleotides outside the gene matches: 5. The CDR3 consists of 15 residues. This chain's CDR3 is CASSFNSGGDYEQYF. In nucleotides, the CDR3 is TGTGCCAGCAGCTTCAACAGCGGGGGGGACTACGAGCAGTACTTC. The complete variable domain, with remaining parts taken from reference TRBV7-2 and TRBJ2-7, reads GAGVSQSPSNKVTEKGKDVELRCDPISGHTALYWYRQSLGQGLEFLIYFQGNSAPDKSGLPSDRFSAERTGGSVSTLTIQRTQQEDSAVYLCASSFNSGGDYEQYFGPGTRLTVT.

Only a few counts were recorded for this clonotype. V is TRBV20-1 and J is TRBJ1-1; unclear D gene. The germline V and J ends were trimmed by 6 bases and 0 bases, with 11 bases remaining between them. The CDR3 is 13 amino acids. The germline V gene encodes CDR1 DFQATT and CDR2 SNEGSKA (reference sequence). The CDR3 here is CSALRRMNTEAFF. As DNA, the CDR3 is TGCAGTGCCTTGAGGCGCATGAACACTGAAGCTTTCTTT.

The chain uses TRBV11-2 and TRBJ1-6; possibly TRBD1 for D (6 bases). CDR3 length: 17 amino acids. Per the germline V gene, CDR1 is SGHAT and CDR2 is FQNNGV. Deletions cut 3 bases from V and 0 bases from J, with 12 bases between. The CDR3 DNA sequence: TGTGCCAGCAGCTTCGATACAGGGAGCTCCTATAATTCACCCCTCCACTTT. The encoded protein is CASSFDTGSSYNSPLHF.

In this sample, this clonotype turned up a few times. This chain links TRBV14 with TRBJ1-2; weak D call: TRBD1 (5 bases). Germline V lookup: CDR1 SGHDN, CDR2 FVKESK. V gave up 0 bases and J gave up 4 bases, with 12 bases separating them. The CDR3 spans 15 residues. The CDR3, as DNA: TGTGCCAGCAGCCAAGATCGGTGGGGGAGCTATGGCTACACCTTC. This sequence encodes CASSQDRWGSYGYTF.

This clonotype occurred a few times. The CDR3 DNA reads TGTGCCAGCAGCTTAGGGACCGTTCAAGAGACCCAGTACTTC. Residues: CASSLGTVQETQYF. The chain links TRBV7-6 to TRBJ2-5; D not certain. CDR3 size: 14 residues. In germline, CDR1 is SGHVS, CDR2 FNYEAQ. The V and J ends lost 1 base and 2 bases respectively, with 8 bases between them. The variable domain in full, with the rest retrieved from reference TRBV7-6 and TRBJ2-5, is GAGVSQSPRYKVTKRGQDVALRCDPISGHVSLYWYRQALGQGPEFLTYFNYEAQQDKSGLPNDRFSAERPEGSISTLTIQRTEQRDSAMYRCASSLGTVQETQYFGPGTRLLVL.

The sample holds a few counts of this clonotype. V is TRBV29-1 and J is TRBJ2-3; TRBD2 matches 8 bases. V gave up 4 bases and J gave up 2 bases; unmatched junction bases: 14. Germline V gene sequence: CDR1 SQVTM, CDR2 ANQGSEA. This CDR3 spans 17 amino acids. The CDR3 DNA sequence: TGCAGCGTTGGCGGTTTTACAAGCGGGGGTCCCACAGATACGCAGTATTTT. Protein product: CSVGGFTSGGPTDTQYF.

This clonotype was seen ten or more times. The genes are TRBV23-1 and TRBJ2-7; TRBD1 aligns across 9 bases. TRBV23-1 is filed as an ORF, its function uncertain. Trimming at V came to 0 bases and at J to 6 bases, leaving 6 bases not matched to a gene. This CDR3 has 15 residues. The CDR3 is CASSQSHGQGCEQYV. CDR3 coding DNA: TGCGCCAGCAGTCAATCCCACGGACAGGGGTGCGAGCAGTACGTC.